The 23 T cell receptor beta chains below were found in one sample sequenced in a study of tumor-infiltrating lymphocytes in primary liver carcinoma. From unsorted bulk tissue weighing 20-30 mg, DNA and RNA were co-extracted. Total RNA (roughly 540 ng) served as template for TCR beta cDNA synthesis primed by a constant-region primer. It was through three nested multiplex PCR rounds of slightly modified ARM-PCR that TCR beta libraries arose. Investigators reported that the first two PCR rounds, at roughly 11 cycles each, used TRBV1-TRBV30 forward primers with a C-beta reverse primer. TCRdb called the multiplex PCR reads again in MiXCR, with one record for every CDR3 protein. The table includes 80,000 or so distinct CDR3 sequences, 60% to 80% detected once. Material: liver tumor tissue from sampling region 4. Subset: tumor region T4, right-lateral pole. The receptors originated from an older woman with primary liver carcinoma and hepatitis B virus infection.

This clonotype qualifies as medium-sized. The chain recombines TRBV11-2 with TRBJ2-5; TRBD2 is a possible D gene (6 bases). Trimming left V 3 bases short and J 4 bases short, with 12 bases between. Looked up from germline, CDR1 is SGHAT and CDR2 is FQNNGV. The CDR3 consists of 14 residues. The CDR3 DNA is TGTGCCAGCAGCTTCTACCAAGCGGGAGAGACCCAGTACTTC. This sequence encodes CASSFYQAGETQYF.

The chain recombines TRBV11-2 with TRBJ1-3, with 9 bases matching TRBD1. This CDR3 is 19 amino acids long. Unmatched junction bases numbered 20, after V lost 9 bases and J lost 2 bases. Germline V lookup: CDR1 SGHAT, CDR2 FQNNGV. DNA of the CDR3: TGTGCCAGGAGTTCACGCCCGGACAGGGGAGCGTACACTGGAAACACCATATATTTT. It encodes CARSSRPDRGAYTGNTIYF.

As regards this clonotype: Just one base apart from a much larger clone, this may be a read error. V and J are TRBV7-9 and TRBJ1-1, with unresolved D. CDR1 is SEHNR, CDR2 FQNEAQ, per germline (reference sequence). The CDR3 length is 14 residues. The CDR3 DNA sequence: TGTGTCAGCAGCTTCCAAGGCATGAACACTGAAGCTTTCTTT. This translates into CVSSFQGMNTEAFF.

In regard to this clonotype: The junction differs from germline at one of its ends, possibly a read error. The J gene is TRBJ2-7, the V gene TRBV25-1; 7 bases match TRBD1. The CDR3 spans 15 residues. Germline-derived CDR1 and CDR2 are MGHDK and SYGVNS. The CDR3 loop reads CARSEGNRGVYEQYF. CDR3 nucleotides: TGTGCCCGCAGTGAGGGAAACAGGGGAGTCTACGAGCAGTACTTC.

Concerning this clonotype: This may come from a read error, since a much larger clone is one base off. The genes are TRBV28 and TRBJ2-3, with D maybe TRBD2 (5 bases). Germline assignment: CDR1 MDHEN and CDR2 SYDVKM. The CDR3 has 14 residues. CDR3 region: CVSSLPKEADTQYF. The CDR3, as DNA: TGTGTCAGCAGTTTACCAAAGGAGGCAGATACGCAGTATTTT.

The chain carries TRBV29-1 and TRBJ2-3; the D call may be TRBD1 or TRBD2 (5 bases each). The CDR3 totals 11 residues. Germline V lookup: CDR1 SQVTM, CDR2 ANQGSEA. V was trimmed by 6 bases and J by 13 bases, leaving 17 bases between them. Written as DNA, the CDR3 is TGCAGCGTGGCAGGCAGGGAGAGAGAGTATTTT. It specifies CSVAGREREYF.

This clonotype was counted at least ten times. This rearrangement joins TRBV7-8 to TRBJ2-5, with D maybe TRBD2 (5 bases). This CDR3 contains 15 residues. The V end was cut by 1 base, the J end by 0 bases, with 9 bases between. Per the germline V gene, CDR1 is SGHVS and CDR2 is FQNEAQ. CDR3 protein: CASSLDSDYQETQYF. In DNA form, the CDR3 reads TGTGCCAGCAGCTTAGATAGCGACTACCAAGAGACCCAGTACTTC.

In the case of this clonotype: Sequence at one end of the junction differs from germline and may be a read error. The genes are TRBV5-4 and TRBJ2-5; 7 positions match TRBD1. Germline V gene sequence: CDR1 SGHNT, CDR2 YYREEE (reference sequence). The CDR3 extends over 14 amino acids. The CDR3 loop is CTSSLDRYQETLYF. In DNA form, the CDR3 reads TGTACCAGCAGCTTGGACAGGTACCAAGAGACCCTGTACTTC. The full variable domain, rest sourced from reference TRBV5-4 and TRBJ2-5, is ETGVTQSPTHLIKTRGQQVTLRCSSQSGHNTVSWYQQALGQGPQFIFQYYREEENGRGNFPPRFSGLQFPNYSSELNVNALELDDSALYLCTSSLDRYQETLYFGPGTRLLVL.

This clonotype was seen a few times. At one end, the junction sequence differs from germline, possibly due to a read error. The chain couples TRBV11-2 to TRBJ2-4; no reliable D call. This CDR3 spans 14 amino acids. The V gene's germline CDR1 is SGHAT and CDR2 FQNNGV. CDR3 amino acids: CTSSAGVNRNIQYF. As DNA, the CDR3 is TGTACCAGCAGCGCCGGAGTTAACAGAAACATTCAGTACTTC. Full variable domain (remainder filled in from reference TRBV11-2 and TRBJ2-4): EAGVAQSPRYKIIEKRQSVAFWCNPISGHATLYWYQQILGQGPKLLIQFQNNGVVDDSQLPKDRFSAERLKGVDSTLKIQPAKLEDSAVYLCTSSAGVNRNIQYFGAGTRLSVL.

The V call is TRBV19, the J call TRBJ1-2, with D unresolved. V was clipped by 5 bases and J by 4 bases, with 14 bases between them. CDR3 length: 14 residues. Germline-derived CDR1 and CDR2 are LNHDA and SQIVND (reference sequence). The CDR3 sequence is CASSPRHLLYGYTF. Here the CDR3 DNA reads TGTGCCAGTAGTCCACGACATCTCCTCTATGGCTACACCTTC.

About this clonotype: Here the CDR3 omits its conserved ending phenylalanine or tryptophan, so a read error is the likely source. The chain is built from TRBV14 and TRBJ1-2; 12 bases are a match to TRBD1. The length of the CDR3 is 14 residues. V gave up 4 bases and J gave up 8 bases; unmatched junction bases: 5. Germline-derived CDR1 and CDR2 are SGHDN and FVKESK. CDR3 nucleotide sequence: TGTGCCAGCAGCCCGGGACAGGGGGCAGCAGGCTACACCGTA. Translating gives CASSPGQGAAGYTV.

Concerning this clonotype itself: In this CDR3 the conserved last residue, phenylalanine or tryptophan, is missing, so a read error is likely. This chain uses TRBV11-2 with TRBJ2-7; D unclear. Germline CDR1 and CDR2: SGHAT and FQNNGV. CDR3 length equals 15 residues. CDR3 bases: TGTGCCAGCAACTTAGACCCGGGCCATACGTCCGAGCAGTACTTA. Residues: CASNLDPGHTSEQYL.

The sample holds many counts of this clonotype. J is TRBJ2-7 and V is TRBV11-3; weak D call: TRBD2 (5 bases). Germline CDR1 is SGHNT and CDR2 is YENEEA. The CDR3 extends over 15 amino acids. The V end lost 1 base, the J end lost 5 bases, and 15 bases lay between the germline ends. Here the CDR3 reads CASSLVTSGIHEQYF. As DNA, the CDR3 is TGTGCCAGCAGCTTAGTGACTTCGGGGATCCACGAGCAGTACTTC.

Regarding this clonotype: A much larger clone lies a single base off, so this may be a read error. This chain uses TRBV5-1 with TRBJ2-1, with TRBD1 matching 7 bases. The CDR3 runs to 15 residues. Germline loops: CDR1 SGHRS, CDR2 YFSETQ. CDR3 coding DNA: TGCACCAGCAGCTTGGGGGACAGCCACTACAATGAGCAGTTCTTC. It is translated as CTSSLGDSHYNEQFF.

Comments on this clonotype: Its ends do not fully match the called genes, so a read error is possible. The rearrangement uses TRBV12-3 or TRBV12-4 and TRBJ2-5; TRBD2 agrees at 13 bases. The CDR3 consists of 17 residues. The CDR3 nucleotides read TGTGCCTGCAGGATACTAGCGGGAGGGCCAAGAGTAGAAGACCAGTACTTC. Translating gives CACRILAGGPRVEDQYF.

Concerning this clonotype itself: One end of the junction varies from germline; a read error may be responsible. This sequence joins TRBV11-2 and TRBJ2-2, with TRBD2 identical over 8 bases. Per germline, CDR1 SGHAT and CDR2 FQNNGV. The CDR3 runs 18 residues. CDR3 sequence: CAGSRGGSYIANTGELFF. The CDR3 nucleotides are TGTGCCGGCAGCCGGGGGGGCTCTTATATCGCGAACACCGGGGAGCTGTTTTTT.

The chain links TRBV19 to TRBJ2-1, with D tentatively TRBD1 (6 bases). Trimming removed 3 bases from V and 3 bases from J, with 12 bases in between. The CDR3 runs to 15 residues. Germline loops: CDR1 LNHDA, CDR2 SQIVND (reference sequence). CDR3 sequence (DNA): TGTGCCAGTAGTATCAGGACAGTGGGCTACAATGAGCAGTTCTTC. Amino acids: CASSIRTVGYNEQFF.

This clonotype was seen a few times. This may stem from a read error, because a much larger clone lies one nucleotide away. The rearrangement links TRBV30 to TRBJ2-7; weak D call: TRBD2 (6 bases). CDR3 length: 15 residues. Germline V gives CDR1 GTSNPN, CDR2 SVGIG (reference sequence). The DNA of the CDR3 is TGTACCTGGAGTGTATGGGGGACTGCCTCCTACGAGCAGTACTTC. Translated: CTWSVWGTASYEQYF.

Concerning this clonotype itself: Given a much more abundant clone one base away, this may be a read error. The chain carries TRBV5-6 and TRBJ2-7, with 10 bases lining up with TRBD2. The CDR3 consists of 15 residues. Germline V gives CDR1 SGHDT, CDR2 YYEEEE. V shed 4 bases, J shed 0 bases, and the junction held 4 bases outside the gene matches. The CDR3, as DNA: TGTGCCAGCAGCCTACTAGCGGGAACCTCCTACGAGCAGTACTTC. Encoded protein: CASSLLAGTSYEQYF.

This clonotype is termed medium-sized. The chain links TRBV29-1 to TRBJ2-1; the match to TRBD1 covers 8 bases. Germline V gene sequence: CDR1 SQVTM, CDR2 ANQGSEA. The CDR3 extends over 14 amino acids. Germline trimming cut 7 bases from V and 2 bases from J; bases unmatched to any gene: 7. The CDR3 DNA reads TGCAGCGGGAGGACAGGGCGACCCTACAATGAGCAGTTCTTC. It codes for CSGRTGRPYNEQFF.

A word on this clonotype: This likely comes from a read error, as the CDR3 has no conserved phenylalanine or tryptophan at its end. This chain links TRBV20-1 with TRBJ1-6; D remains ambiguous. The CDR3 has 13 residues. CDR1 DFQATT and CDR2 SNEGSKA come from the germline V gene (reference sequence). The V end lost 6 bases, the J end lost 8 bases, and 14 bases lay between the germline ends. This CDR3 reads CSASLSPYSPLHI. In nucleotides, the CDR3 is TGCAGTGCCAGTCTATCCCCTTATTCACCCCTCCACATT.

This clonotype was seen repeatedly, ten times or more. V usage is TRBV14 and J usage is TRBJ2-1, with D possibly TRBD2 on 6 matching bases. Germline values: CDR1 SGHDN, CDR2 FVKESK. The CDR3 is 16 residues long. Trimming left V 0 bases short and J 13 bases short, with 22 bases between. CDR3 region: CASSQDRERTRKPQFF. The CDR3 coding sequence is TGTGCCAGCAGCCAAGATCGGGAGCGAACTCGCAAACCCCAGTTCTTC.

This chain joins TRBV29-1 and TRBJ1-2, with D possibly TRBD1 on 6 matching bases. The germline V and J ends were trimmed by 3 bases and 8 bases, with 22 bases remaining between them. Germline V gives CDR1 SQVTM, CDR2 ANQGSEA. CDR3 length: 15 amino acids. CDR3 DNA: TGCAGCGTTGATTGGGGGGCCGTAGGGGCCGGCGGCTACACCTTC. This translates into CSVDWGAVGAGGYTF. Full variable domain (rest looked up from reference TRBV29-1 and TRBJ1-2): SAVISQKPSRDICQRGTSLTIQCQVDSQVTMMFWYRQQPGQSLTLIATANQGSEATYESGFVIDKFPISRPNLTFSTLTVSNMSPEDSSIYLCSVDWGAVGAGGYTFGSGTRLTVV.